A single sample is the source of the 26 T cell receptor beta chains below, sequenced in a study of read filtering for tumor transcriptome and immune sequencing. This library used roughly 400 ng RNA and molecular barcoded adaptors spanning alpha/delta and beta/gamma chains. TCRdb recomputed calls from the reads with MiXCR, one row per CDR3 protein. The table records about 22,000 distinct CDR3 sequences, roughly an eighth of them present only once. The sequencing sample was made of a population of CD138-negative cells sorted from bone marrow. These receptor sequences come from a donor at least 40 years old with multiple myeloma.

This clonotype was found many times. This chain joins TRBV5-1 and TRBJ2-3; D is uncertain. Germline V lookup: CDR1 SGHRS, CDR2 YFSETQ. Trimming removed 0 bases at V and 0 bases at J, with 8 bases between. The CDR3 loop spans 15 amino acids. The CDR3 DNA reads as TGCGCCAGCAGCTTGGCCGTTACTAGCACAGATACGCAGTATTTT. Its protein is CASSLAVTSTDTQYF.

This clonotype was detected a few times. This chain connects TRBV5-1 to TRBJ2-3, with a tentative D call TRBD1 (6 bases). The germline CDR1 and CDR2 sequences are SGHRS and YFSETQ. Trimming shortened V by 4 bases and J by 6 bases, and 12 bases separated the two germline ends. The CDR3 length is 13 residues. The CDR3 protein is CASSLQGFDTQYF. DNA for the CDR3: TGCGCCAGCAGCCTACAGGGATTTGATACGCAGTATTTT.

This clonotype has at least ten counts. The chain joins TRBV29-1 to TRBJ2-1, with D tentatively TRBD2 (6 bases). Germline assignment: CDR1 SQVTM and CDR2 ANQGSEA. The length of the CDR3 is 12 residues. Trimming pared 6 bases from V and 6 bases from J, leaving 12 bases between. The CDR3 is CSVGTGRNEQFF. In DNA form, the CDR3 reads TGCAGCGTGGGGACTGGGCGCAATGAGCAGTTCTTC.

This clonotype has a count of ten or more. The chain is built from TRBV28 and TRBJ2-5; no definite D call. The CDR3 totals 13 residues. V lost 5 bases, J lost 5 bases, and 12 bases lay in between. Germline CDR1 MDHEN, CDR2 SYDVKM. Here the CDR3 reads CASSPGLRETQYF. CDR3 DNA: TGTGCCAGCAGTCCGGGCCTTAGGGAGACCCAGTACTTC.

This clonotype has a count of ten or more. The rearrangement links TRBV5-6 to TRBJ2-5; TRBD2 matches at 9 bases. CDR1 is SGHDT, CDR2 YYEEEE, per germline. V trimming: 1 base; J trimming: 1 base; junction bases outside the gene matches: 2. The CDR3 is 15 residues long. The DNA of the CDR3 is TGTGCCAGCAGCTTGCCGCGGGAGGGCCAAGAGACCCAGTACTTC. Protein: CASSLPREGQETQYF.

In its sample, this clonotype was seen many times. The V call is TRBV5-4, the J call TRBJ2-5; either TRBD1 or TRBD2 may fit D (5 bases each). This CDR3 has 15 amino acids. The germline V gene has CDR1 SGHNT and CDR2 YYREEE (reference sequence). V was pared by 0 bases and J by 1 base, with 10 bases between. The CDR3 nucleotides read TGTGCCAGCAGCTTGGCCCCGGGACCCCAAGAGACCCAGTACTTC. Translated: CASSLAPGPQETQYF. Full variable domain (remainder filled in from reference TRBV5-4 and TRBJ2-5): ETGVTQSPTHLIKTRGQQVTLRCSSQSGHNTVSWYQQALGQGPQFIFQYYREEENGRGNFPPRFSGLQFPNYSSELNVNALELDDSALYLCASSLAPGPQETQYFGPGTRLLVL.

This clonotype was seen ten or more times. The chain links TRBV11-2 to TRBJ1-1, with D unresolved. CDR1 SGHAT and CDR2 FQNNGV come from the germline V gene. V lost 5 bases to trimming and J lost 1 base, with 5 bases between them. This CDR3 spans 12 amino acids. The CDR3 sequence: CASSEWNTEAFF. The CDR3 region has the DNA TGTGCCAGCAGCGAGTGGAACACTGAAGCTTTCTTT.

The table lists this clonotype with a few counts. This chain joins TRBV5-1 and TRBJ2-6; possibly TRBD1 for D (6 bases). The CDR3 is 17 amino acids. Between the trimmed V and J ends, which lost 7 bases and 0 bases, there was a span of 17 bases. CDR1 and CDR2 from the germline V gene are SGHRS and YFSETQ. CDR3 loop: CASAPGHPRSGANVLTF. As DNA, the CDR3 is TGCGCCAGCGCCCCGGGACACCCTCGCTCTGGGGCCAACGTCCTGACTTTC.

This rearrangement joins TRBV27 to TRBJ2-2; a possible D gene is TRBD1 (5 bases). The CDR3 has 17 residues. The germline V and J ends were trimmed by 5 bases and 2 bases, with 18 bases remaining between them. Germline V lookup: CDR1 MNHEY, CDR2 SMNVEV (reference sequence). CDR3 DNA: TGTGCCAGCAGTCCCGCGACAGTCCTTTCTAACACCGGGGAGCTGTTTTTT. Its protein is CASSPATVLSNTGELFF.

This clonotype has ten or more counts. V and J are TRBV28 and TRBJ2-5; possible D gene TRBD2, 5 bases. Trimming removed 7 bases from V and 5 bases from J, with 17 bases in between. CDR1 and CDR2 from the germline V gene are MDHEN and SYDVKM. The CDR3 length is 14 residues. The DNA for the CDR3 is TGTGCCAGCACCCCCGCGGGTGTGTGGGAGACCCAGTACTTC. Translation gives CASTPAGVWETQYF.

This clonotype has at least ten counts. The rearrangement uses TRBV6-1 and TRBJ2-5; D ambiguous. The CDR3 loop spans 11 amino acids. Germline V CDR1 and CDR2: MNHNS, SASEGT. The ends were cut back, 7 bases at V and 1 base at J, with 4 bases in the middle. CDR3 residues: CASNSQETQYF. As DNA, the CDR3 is TGTGCCAGCAATAGCCAAGAGACCCAGTACTTC.

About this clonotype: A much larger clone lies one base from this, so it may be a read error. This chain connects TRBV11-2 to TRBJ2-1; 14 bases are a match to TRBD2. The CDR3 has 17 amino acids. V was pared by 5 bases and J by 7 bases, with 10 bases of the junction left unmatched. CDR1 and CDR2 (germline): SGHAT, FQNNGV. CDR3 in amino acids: CASSPLWGLAGENEQFF. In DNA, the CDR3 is TGTGCCAGCAGCCCTCTTTGGGGACTAGCGGGAGAAAATGAGCAGTTCTTC.

CDR3 sequence (DNA): TGTGCCAGCAGTGATCTGACGGACGCCGGGGAGCTGTTTTTT. It encodes CASSDLTDAGELFF. The rearrangement links TRBV6-2 or TRBV6-3 to TRBJ2-2; D gene uncertain. The germline V and J ends were trimmed by 5 bases and 6 bases, with 13 bases remaining between them. Germline values: CDR1 MNHEY, CDR2 SVGEGT. This CDR3 is 14 amino acids long.

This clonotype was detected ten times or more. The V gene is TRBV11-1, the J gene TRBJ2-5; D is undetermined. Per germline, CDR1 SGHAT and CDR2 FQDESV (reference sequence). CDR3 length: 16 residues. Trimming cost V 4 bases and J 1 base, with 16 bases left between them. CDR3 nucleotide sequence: TGTGCCAGCAGCTCACCTCCTCGCGCTGTCCAAGAGACCCAGTACTTC. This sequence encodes CASSSPPRAVQETQYF.

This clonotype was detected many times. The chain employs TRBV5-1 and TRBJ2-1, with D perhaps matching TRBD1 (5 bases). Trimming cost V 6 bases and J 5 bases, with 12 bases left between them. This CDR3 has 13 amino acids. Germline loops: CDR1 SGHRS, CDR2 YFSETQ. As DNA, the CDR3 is TGCGCCAGCAAGGGGCAGGTGGACAATGAGCAGTTCTTC. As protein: CASKGQVDNEQFF. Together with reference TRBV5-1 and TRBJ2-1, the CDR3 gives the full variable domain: KAGVTQTPRYLIKTRGQQVTLSCSPISGHRSVSWYQQTPGQGLQFLFEYFSETQRNKGNFPGRFSGRQFSNSRSEMNVSTLELGDSALYLCASKGQVDNEQFFGPGTRLTVL.

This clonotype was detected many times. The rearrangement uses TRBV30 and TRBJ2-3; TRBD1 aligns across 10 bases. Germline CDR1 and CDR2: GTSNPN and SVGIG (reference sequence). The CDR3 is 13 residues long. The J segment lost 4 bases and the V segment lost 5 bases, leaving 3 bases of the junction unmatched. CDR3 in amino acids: CAWGTGVADTQYF. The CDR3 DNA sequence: TGTGCCTGGGGGACAGGGGTTGCAGATACGCAGTATTTT.

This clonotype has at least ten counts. The CDR3 DNA reads as TGCAGCGTAGCCATCATTGAACGGGACAGAGTCACAGATACGCAGTATTTT. Translating gives CSVAIIERDRVTDTQYF. The chain uses TRBV29-1 and TRBJ2-3; 7 bases map to TRBD1. Germline V gene data show CDR1 as SQVTM and CDR2 as ANQGSEA. The CDR3 sequence is 17 residues long. The V gene end was trimmed by 6 bases and the J gene end by 2 bases; junction bases not matched to a gene: 17.

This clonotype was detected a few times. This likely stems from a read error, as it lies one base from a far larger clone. The CDR3 sequence: CASMTGASTGKLFF. In DNA, the CDR3 is TGTGCCAGTATGACGGGAGCATCGACCGGGAAGCTGTTTTTT. The chain employs TRBV11-3 and TRBJ2-2; D perhaps matches TRBD2 (6 bases). Looked up from germline, CDR1 is SGHNT and CDR2 is YENEEA. This CDR3 is built from 14 residues.

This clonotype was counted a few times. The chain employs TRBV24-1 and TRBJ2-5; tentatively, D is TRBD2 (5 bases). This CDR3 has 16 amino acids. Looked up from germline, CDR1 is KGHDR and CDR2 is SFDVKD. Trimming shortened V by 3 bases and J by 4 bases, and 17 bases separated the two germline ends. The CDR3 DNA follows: TGTGCCACCAGTGATGGGCACGGGGAGATCGCAGAGACCCAGTACTTC. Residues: CATSDGHGEIAETQYF.

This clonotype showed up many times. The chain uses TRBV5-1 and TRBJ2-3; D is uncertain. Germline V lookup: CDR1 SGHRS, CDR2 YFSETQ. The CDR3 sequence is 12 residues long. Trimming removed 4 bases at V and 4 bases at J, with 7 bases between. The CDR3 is CASSPQSDTQYF. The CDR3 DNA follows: TGCGCCAGCAGCCCCCAGTCAGATACGCAGTATTTT. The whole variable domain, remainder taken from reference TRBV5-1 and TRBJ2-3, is KAGVTQTPRYLIKTRGQQVTLSCSPISGHRSVSWYQQTPGQGLQFLFEYFSETQRNKGNFPGRFSGRQFSNSRSEMNVSTLELGDSALYLCASSPQSDTQYFGPGTRLTVL.

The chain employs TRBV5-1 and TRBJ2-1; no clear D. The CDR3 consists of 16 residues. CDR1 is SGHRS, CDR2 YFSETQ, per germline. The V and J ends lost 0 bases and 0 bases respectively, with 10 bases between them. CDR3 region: CASSLAEASSYNEQFF. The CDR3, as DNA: TGCGCCAGCAGCTTGGCAGAGGCCAGCTCCTACAATGAGCAGTTCTTC.

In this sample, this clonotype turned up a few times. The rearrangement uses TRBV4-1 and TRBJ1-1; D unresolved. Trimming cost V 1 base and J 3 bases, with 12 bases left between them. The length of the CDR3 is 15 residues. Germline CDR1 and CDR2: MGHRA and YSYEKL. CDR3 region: CASSQVDELDTEAFF. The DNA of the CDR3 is TGCGCCAGCAGCCAAGTCGACGAGCTCGACACTGAAGCTTTCTTT.

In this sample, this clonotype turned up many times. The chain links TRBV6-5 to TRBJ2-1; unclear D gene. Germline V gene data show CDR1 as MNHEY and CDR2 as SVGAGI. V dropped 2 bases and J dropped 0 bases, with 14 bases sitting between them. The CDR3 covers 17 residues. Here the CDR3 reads CASSYQPSWSSYNEQFF. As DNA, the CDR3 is TGTGCCAGCAGTTACCAACCCAGCTGGAGCTCCTACAATGAGCAGTTCTTC.

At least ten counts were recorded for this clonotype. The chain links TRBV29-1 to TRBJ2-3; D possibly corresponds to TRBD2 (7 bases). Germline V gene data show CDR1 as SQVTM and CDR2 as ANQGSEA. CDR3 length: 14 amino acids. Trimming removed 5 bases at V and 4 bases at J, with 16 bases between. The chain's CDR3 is CSVSPQGGADTQYF. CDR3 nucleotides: TGCAGCGTTTCCCCACAGGGAGGGGCAGATACGCAGTATTTT.

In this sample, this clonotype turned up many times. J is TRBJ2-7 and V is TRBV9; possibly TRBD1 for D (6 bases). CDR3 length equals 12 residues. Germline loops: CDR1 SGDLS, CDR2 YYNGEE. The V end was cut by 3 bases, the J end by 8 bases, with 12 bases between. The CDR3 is CASSDVWGQQYF. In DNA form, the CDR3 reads TGTGCCAGCAGCGATGTGTGGGGGCAGCAGTACTTC.

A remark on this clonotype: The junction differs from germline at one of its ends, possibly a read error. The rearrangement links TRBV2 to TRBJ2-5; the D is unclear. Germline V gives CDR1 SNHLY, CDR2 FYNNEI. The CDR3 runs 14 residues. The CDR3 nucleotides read TGTGCCAGCAGAACAGAAAACCTCCTAGAGACCCAGCACTTC. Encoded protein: CASRTENLLETQHF.